Listed here are 11 T cell receptor beta chains from one sample, sequenced in a study of beta chain features in type 1 diabetes (dated by TCRdb to 2016 to 2018). Library generation was performed with the immunoSEQ multiplex PCR assay. The entire isolated RNA was reverse transcribed using the High Capacity cDNA Reverse Transcription Kit, and thus expressed TCRB transcripts were sequenced. Entries here come from immuneACCESS through TCRdb and include only in-frame sequences with V and J called. Some clones fail to appear in such tables; in the studies checked, an unresolved V gene covers under half of the shortfall, and the cause of the remainder is unknown. Here the sample has approximately 260,000 clones; approximately 24% occur a single time. Roughly 0.011% of the sample comes from the top ten. No antigen is known for these receptors. Here is what the overall study found, with its caveats: A moderate but significant shortening of TCRB CDR3 length was observed in type 1 diabetes patients in all four CD4+ subsets.

Specimen: naive CD4+ T cells from blood. Taken with the paper, the label for cell subset or site translates to: true naive CD4+ T cells. Receptor source: a woman in her twenties or thirties with type 1 diabetes.

V gene TRBV5-1 combines with J gene TRBJ2-1, with 8 bases aligning to TRBD2. The CDR3 runs 15 residues. Germline CDR1 SGHRS, CDR2 YFSETQ. V gave up 4 bases and J gave up 3 bases; unmatched junction bases: 6. CDR3 residues: CASSPGLAYYNEQFF. Written as DNA, the CDR3 is TGCGCCAGCAGCCCAGGACTAGCTTACTACAATGAGCAGTTCTTC.

This clone was detected only once. This chain links TRBV27 with TRBJ2-7; 8 bases fit TRBD2. Trimming removed 5 bases from V and 2 bases from J; junction bases left unmatched: 2. CDR1 and CDR2 (germline): MNHEY, SMNVEV (reference sequence). The CDR3 runs 13 residues. CDR3 in amino acids: CASSRGGTYEQYF. The CDR3 DNA reads as TGTGCCAGCAGTCGGGGGGGAACCTACGAGCAGTACTTC.

This rearrangement joins TRBV5-1 to TRBJ1-1; tentatively, D is TRBD1 (6 bases). In germline, CDR1 is SGHRS, CDR2 YFSETQ. The CDR3 is 13 amino acids. The V gene lost 5 bases and the J gene lost 3 bases, with 11 bases spanning the gap. The CDR3 loop is CASRLDSYTEAFF. The CDR3 DNA follows: TGCGCCAGCAGACTGGACAGCTACACTGAAGCTTTCTTT.

This clone was observed a few times. The V and J genes are TRBV6-5 and TRBJ2-5; possible D gene TRBD2, 5 bases. Trimming shortened V by 5 bases and J by 6 bases, and 19 bases separated the two germline ends. Germline CDR1 MNHEY, CDR2 SVGAGI. The CDR3 runs to 15 residues. The CDR3, as DNA: TGTGCCAGCAGTCCCCCGGGGATAGCGAGCAAGACCCAGTACTTC. Translated, it gives CASSPPGIASKTQYF.

Details on this clone: Other DNA sequences in this specimen translate into the identical CDR3. The gene calls are TRBV30 and TRBJ1-5, with D possibly TRBD1 on 6 matching bases. Trimming pared 3 bases from V and 2 bases from J, leaving 8 bases between. The CDR3 extends over 13 amino acids. Germline V gene lookup returns CDR1 GTSNPN and CDR2 SVGIG (reference sequence). The CDR3: CAWSPGGNQPQHF. DNA of the CDR3: TGTGCCTGGAGCCCAGGGGGCAATCAGCCCCAGCATTTT. The full variable domain, completed using reference TRBV30 and TRBJ1-5, is SQTIHQWPATLVQPVGSPLSLECTVEGTSNPNLYWYRQAAGRGLQLLFYSVGIGQISSEVPQNLSASRPQDRQFILSSKKLLLSDSGFYLCAWSPGGNQPQHFGDGTRLSIL.

Regarding this clone: Other DNA sequences in the same sample also yield this CDR3. The chain recombines TRBV7-3 with TRBJ2-1; 11 bases align to TRBD2. This CDR3 contains 15 residues. The J segment lost 7 bases and the V segment lost 2 bases, leaving 4 bases of the junction unmatched. Germline assignment: CDR1 SGHTA and CDR2 FQGTGA. In DNA, the CDR3 is TGTGCCAGCAGCTTACTAGCGGGAGGAAGGAATGAGCAGTTCTTC. This codes for CASSLLAGGRNEQFF.

In this sample, this clone turned up a few times. The chain employs TRBV4-1 and TRBJ2-2; 9 bases match TRBD2. The germline CDR1 and CDR2 sequences are MGHRA and YSYEKL. This CDR3 has 15 amino acids. The trim removed 4 bases at V and 4 bases at J, leaving 4 bases unmatched. Here the CDR3 reads CASSLAGVGTGELFF. The CDR3 DNA sequence: TGCGCCAGCAGCCTAGCGGGAGTGGGCACCGGGGAGCTGTTTTTT.

This clone was observed a few times. V and J are TRBV28 and TRBJ2-7, with D possibly matching TRBD2 (6 bases). Germline V gene lookup returns CDR1 MDHEN and CDR2 SYDVKM. Trimming removed 2 bases from V and 7 bases from J, with 12 bases in between. This CDR3 has 13 amino acids. The CDR3 protein is CASSLRELNEQYF. In DNA form, the CDR3 reads TGTGCCAGCAGTTTACGGGAGCTCAATGAGCAGTACTTC.

This chain uses TRBV7-9 with TRBJ2-7, with D perhaps matching TRBD1 (5 bases). Per germline, CDR1 SEHNR and CDR2 FQNEAQ (reference sequence). Trimming took off 5 bases at V and 2 bases at J, with 19 bases between the two ends. The CDR3 has 16 amino acids. The CDR3 sequence: CASSPFIETGTYEQYF. The CDR3 DNA is TGTGCCAGCAGCCCGTTCATAGAAACAGGAACCTACGAGCAGTACTTC.

The gene calls are TRBV9 and TRBJ2-1, with a tentative D call TRBD2 (5 bases). Germline lookup yields CDR1 SGDLS and CDR2 YYNGEE. The CDR3 runs 14 residues. The V and J ends lost 2 bases and 5 bases respectively, with 11 bases between them. CDR3: CASSVRGIDNEQFF. DNA for the CDR3: TGTGCCAGCAGCGTCCGGGGAATAGACAATGAGCAGTTCTTC.

V and J are TRBV9 and TRBJ1-1; 8 bases map to TRBD1. CDR3 length equals 17 residues. Germline V gives CDR1 SGDLS, CDR2 YYNGEE. Losses at the gene ends were 2 bases for V and 0 bases for J; bases not matched to a gene: 9. For the CDR3, the DNA is TGTGCCAGCAGCGTTGGACAGGGTTTGGGGATGAACACTGAAGCTTTCTTT. It yields the protein CASSVGQGLGMNTEAFF.